This T cell receptor beta chain appears in the sequencing data of a study of Ad26.COV2.S vaccination and SARS-CoV-2 variants (dated by TCRdb to about 2021). About the investigation overall: Donors in the vaccine arm were drawn from COV1001, a multicentre, randomized, double-blind, placebo-controlled phase I-IIa trial testing Ad26.COV2.S in healthy adults. Ad26.COV2.S was given intramuscularly at 5x10^10 or 1x10^11 viral particles, as a single shot or as two shots 56 days apart. The specificity and breadth of SARS-CoV-2-reactive T cell receptors after Ad26.COV2.S vaccination were assessed by TCRbeta repertoire sequencing. A total of around 32 samples were included in the TCR-sequenced set, comprising roughly 19 Ad26.COV2.S vaccine recipients, 5 placebo recipients and 8 SARS-CoV-2 convalescent individuals. Trial participants were randomized into five groups of five: low-dose or high-dose Ad26.COV2.S given once or twice, or placebo on both occasions. Throughout the experiments and outcome assessment, investigators stayed blinded to trial group allocation. Findings and caveats that apply to the study as a whole: According to the authors, total T cell responses may have been underestimated by the TCR breadth and depth analyses. The study was not powered for comparison of responses between vaccine doses or regimens. Vaccine and placebo recipients had comparable non-spike TCR breadth, which fits with the vaccine containing only spike. After vaccination, spike-specific CD8+ and CD4+ T cell responses were reported to show substantial breadth. Compared with placebo recipients, Ad26.COV2.S recipients showed higher spike-specific TCR breadth (P = 0.0014).

Comments on this clone: Its antigen remains unidentified. No base qualities exist here, and no much larger clone lies one base off it.

Read against the paper, the sample's treatment or condition label means: 15 to 20 received Ad26.COV2.S at low or high dose, single or two shots; about 5 received placebo; per-sample allocation not given. Repertoires of vaccine and placebo recipients were sequenced from samples taken on day 63 after the first injection. Between 29 July and 7 August 2020, Cohort 1b enrolled 25 adults aged 18-55 years at one site in Boston, USA. Ad26.COV2.S consisted of a replication-incompetent adenovirus type 26 vector by which a prefusion-stabilized SARS-CoV-2 spike protein from the original Wuhan strain was expressed. CDR1 and CDR2 are drawn from the germline V gene: SGDLS, YYNGEE. The CDR3 measures 14 amino acids from cysteine to phenylalanine. Left in the record is the CDR3 DNA by itself, 42 bases read in frame from the first base. The trim is 0 bases for V and 8 bases for J, with a gap of 14 bases between the germline ends.

The immunoSEQ Assay was the method used to sequence TCRbeta CDR3 regions. After extraction, genomic DNA underwent amplification by bias-controlled multiplex PCR, followed by high-throughput sequencing. As for how the authors treated the data: To quantify the absolute abundance of every unique TCRbeta CDR3 region, sequences were collapsed and filtered. Usable DNA was measured by amplifying reference genes present in all nucleated cells, and TCRbeta template counts were normalized to that usable DNA to estimate T cell fraction. Repertoire TCRs were annotated as SARS-CoV-2-specific when V gene, CDR3 amino acid sequence and J gene were exactly matched to a known reactive TCR set. MIRA supplied the reference SARS-CoV-2 TCR set, which was filtered for enrichment in COVID-19-positive ImmuneCODE repertoires so that public or cross-reactive TCRs were removed. Based on the MIRA antigens, annotated TCRs were further analysed at the level of specific ORF or position within ORF. Breadth was defined as the number of annotated unique rearrangements divided by the total number of unique productive rearrangements, and depth was defined as the summed frequency of the annotated unique rearrangements. Group comparisons of TCR breadth used two-sided Wilcoxon rank-sum tests. TCRdb took this table from immuneACCESS and kept in-frame rearrangements with V and J called. Such tables lack part of the clones; where checked against another copy, unresolved V genes explain under half of the gap, and the rest is unexplained. V and J calls and clone size are those listed in that table; D and trimming were worked out from the DNA. This sample gives 400,000 to 450,000 clones in total; about nine tenths of them show up just once. Around 1.7% of the sample is taken by the ten largest.

The V gene is TRBV9 and the J gene is TRBJ1-2; there is no confident call for the D gene. Sequenced material: peripheral blood, taken in a trial of Ad26.COV2.S vaccine versus placebo. The source is a person aged 18-60 years who received the Ad26.COV2.S COVID-19 vaccine or a placebo. The CDR3 amino acid sequence is: CASSVEDLPSGYTF. In nucleotide form, the sequence is TGTGCCAGCAGCGTAGAGGACCTCCCGAGCGGCTACACCTTC.